This passage covers 31 T cell receptor beta chains from one sample sequenced in a study of response to subunit inactivated influenza vaccine. TCRdb analysed the RT-PCR reads with MiXCR anew, one entry per CDR3 protein. The sample shows hundreds of thousands of distinct CDR3 sequences, approximately 7.7% of them seen only once. The material was PBMCs from blood, obtained 23 months after vaccination. Receptor source: a man between 50 and 69 years old who received an inactivated influenza vaccine.

This clonotype came up a few times. The CDR3 spells CSARPPYGTEAFF. The CDR3, as DNA: TGCAGTGCTAGACCCCCTTATGGGACTGAAGCTTTCTTT. The chain has TRBV20-1 and TRBJ1-1, with D hard to call. CDR1 is DFQATT and CDR2 is SNEGSKA in the germline V gene (reference sequence). The V end was cut by 2 bases, the J end by 5 bases, with 12 bases between. The CDR3 covers 13 residues.

This clonotype was counted a few times. The chain combines TRBV14 with TRBJ2-1; 10 bases match TRBD2. The germline CDR1 and CDR2 sequences are SGHDN and FVKESK. The CDR3 has 15 amino acids. V shed 4 bases and J 7 bases; nucleotides not matched to a gene: 7. The CDR3 DNA is TGTGCCAGCAGCCCGTTAGCGGGAGGTTGGAATGAGCAGTTCTTC. This codes for CASSPLAGGWNEQFF.

The sample holds a few counts of this clonotype. The rearrangement joins TRBV9 to TRBJ2-3; D unclear. Germline CDR1 reads SGDLS; CDR2 reads YYNGEE. This CDR3 is 16 amino acids long. Trimming took 4 bases from V and 0 from J, leaving 15 bases between them. The CDR3 sequence: CASSPWAGSSTDTQYF. CDR3 bases: TGTGCCAGCAGCCCCTGGGCAGGTTCTAGCACAGATACGCAGTATTTT. The entire variable domain, with the rest obtained from reference TRBV9 and TRBJ2-3, is as follows: DSGVTQTPKHLITATGQRVTLRCSPRSGDLSVYWYQQSLDQGLQFLIQYYNGEERAKGNILERFSAQQFPDLHSELNLSSLELGDSALYFCASSPWAGSSTDTQYFGPGTRLTVL.

The V and J genes are TRBV9 and TRBJ2-1; 7 bases fit TRBD2. Per the germline V gene, CDR1 is SGDLS and CDR2 is YYNGEE. With 3 bases clipped from V and 10 bases from J, the junction kept 7 bases outside the gene matches. There are 13 residues in the CDR3. The CDR3 region is CASSAGGTNEQFF. The CDR3 nucleotides are TGTGCCAGCAGCGCTGGGGGGACTAACGAGCAGTTCTTC.

This clonotype was detected a few times. This rearrangement joins TRBV5-6 to TRBJ1-2; D is unresolved. From germline, CDR1 is SGHDT and CDR2 YYEEEE. Trimming left V 4 bases short and J 4 bases short, with 11 bases between. The CDR3 is 13 amino acids. In DNA, the CDR3 is TGTGCCAGCAGCCCCGCGGGGAGCTATGGCTACACCTTC. It encodes CASSPAGSYGYTF.

This clonotype turned up a few times. The chain couples TRBV6-1 to TRBJ2-5; D might be TRBD2 (6 bases). Germline V CDR1 and CDR2: MNHNS, SASEGT. CDR3 length: 14 residues. V was shortened by 5 bases and J by 3 bases, with 13 bases between the two germline ends. CDR3 nucleotides: TGTGCCAGCAGTACCCCGGGAGTAGAAGAGACCCAGTACTTC. Translation gives CASSTPGVEETQYF.

This clonotype has ten or more counts. The chain recombines TRBV29-1 with TRBJ1-1; no reliable D call. CDR1 SQVTM and CDR2 ANQGSEA come from the germline V gene. Trimming took off 6 bases at V and 0 bases at J, with 8 bases between the two ends. The CDR3 has 12 residues. CDR3 region: CSVTGLNTEAFF. CDR3 DNA sequence: TGCAGCGTGACCGGATTGAACACTGAAGCTTTCTTT.

This clonotype has a count of ten or more. V is TRBV24-1 and J is TRBJ2-7; 12 bases agree with TRBD2. With V trimmed by 4 bases and J by 3 bases, 6 bases remained unmatched. Germline V gene data show CDR1 as KGHDR and CDR2 as SFDVKD. This CDR3 is built from 16 residues. The CDR3 reads CATSEKGLAGIYEQYF. Here the CDR3 DNA reads TGTGCCACCAGTGAAAAAGGACTAGCGGGGATCTACGAGCAGTACTTC.

This clonotype came up a few times. The genes are TRBV12-3 or TRBV12-4 and TRBJ2-7, with TRBD2 identical over 8 bases. The CDR3 has 17 residues. The V segment lost 2 bases and the J segment 2 bases; nucleotides outside the gene matches: 11. This CDR3 reads CASSLRVGGGTTYEQYF. The CDR3 DNA sequence: TGTGCCAGCAGTTTACGGGTCGGCGGGGGGACTACCTACGAGCAGTACTTC.

At least ten counts were recorded for this clonotype. The V call is TRBV6-5, the J call TRBJ2-2; 9 nucleotides align to TRBD1. Trimming took 2 bases from V and 7 from J; bases not matched to a gene: 14. The CDR3 totals 18 residues. Germline assignment: CDR1 MNHEY and CDR2 SVGAGI. The CDR3 sequence is CASSYPAAGTGTDGELFF. The DNA of the CDR3 is TGTGCCAGCAGTTACCCCGCGGCCGGGACAGGGACGGACGGGGAGCTGTTTTTT.

The chain joins TRBV6-5 to TRBJ2-1; 10 bases match TRBD1. CDR3 size: 16 residues. V lost 1 base, J lost 9 bases, and 9 bases stayed unmatched. The germline V gene has CDR1 MNHEY and CDR2 SVGAGI. The CDR3 DNA reads as TGTGCCAGCAGTTACTTCGCCGGGACAGGGGAGGGTGAGCAGTTCTTC. Its protein product is CASSYFAGTGEGEQFF.

J is TRBJ2-5 and V is TRBV3-1, with a possible D match to TRBD1 (5 bases). Germline V gene sequence: CDR1 LGHDT, CDR2 YNNKEL (reference sequence). The CDR3 has 15 amino acids. Trimming took off 4 bases at V and 4 bases at J, with 16 bases between the two ends. This chain's CDR3 is CASSLPTADRETQYF. The CDR3 region has the DNA TGTGCCAGCAGCCTGCCGACAGCCGACCGAGAGACCCAGTACTTC.

The V and J genes are TRBV7-3 and TRBJ2-5, with 8 bases fitting TRBD2. The CDR3 is 18 residues long. CDR1 is SGHTA, CDR2 FQGTGA, per germline. Unmatched junction bases numbered 18, after V lost 5 bases and J lost 4 bases. CDR3 bases: TGTGCCAGCAGCCCCGGGACCAGCGGGAGCATAATCCCAGAGACCCAGTACTTC. Translating gives CASSPGTSGSIIPETQYF.

This clonotype came up many times. The V call is TRBV5-6, the J call TRBJ2-1, with D hard to call. V lost 5 bases, J lost 5 bases, and 14 bases lay in between. The CDR3 length is 14 residues. Germline V gene sequence: CDR1 SGHDT, CDR2 YYEEEE. The CDR3 reads CASSPQRQNNEQFF. The CDR3 DNA reads as TGTGCCAGCAGTCCCCAACGGCAGAACAATGAGCAGTTCTTC.

The sample holds a few counts of this clonotype. The chain combines TRBV12-3 or TRBV12-4 with TRBJ2-3, with D perhaps matching TRBD2 (6 bases). The CDR3 is 17 amino acids. V lost 2 bases and J 1 base, leaving 16 bases between the germline ends. CDR3 in amino acids: CASSLLGVGGRTDTQYF. The CDR3 coding sequence is TGTGCCAGCAGTTTACTTGGGGTGGGAGGACGCACAGATACGCAGTATTTT.

In this sample, this clonotype turned up many times. The chain employs TRBV5-1 and TRBJ2-1; perhaps TRBD1 as D (5 bases). Germline V gene data show CDR1 as SGHRS and CDR2 as YFSETQ. The V end was cut by 4 bases, the J end by 6 bases, with 14 bases between. This CDR3 region has 14 residues. CDR3: CASSVNQGINEQFF. CDR3 nucleotide sequence: TGCGCCAGCAGCGTAAATCAGGGCATCAATGAGCAGTTCTTC.

This clonotype was counted only a few times. This chain uses TRBV7-6 with TRBJ1-3; 7 bases line up with TRBD1. V lost 6 bases and J lost 4; bases outside the gene matches: 6. Germline lookup yields CDR1 SGHVS and CDR2 FNYEAQ. The CDR3 spans 14 residues. CDR3 DNA sequence: TGTGCCAGCAGTGGACAGGCCATCGGAAACACCATATATTTT. This codes for CASSGQAIGNTIYF.

CDR3: CASSVETSLDEQYF. The CDR3 DNA reads TGTGCCAGCAGCGTAGAGACTAGCCTGGACGAGCAGTACTTC. J is TRBJ2-7 and V is TRBV9; 7 nucleotides align to TRBD2. CDR1 and CDR2 (germline): SGDLS, YYNGEE. The V gene end was trimmed by 0 bases and the J gene end by 5 bases; junction bases not matched to a gene: 5. This CDR3 is built from 14 residues. The complete variable domain, with remaining parts taken from reference TRBV9 and TRBJ2-7, reads DSGVTQTPKHLITATGQRVTLRCSPRSGDLSVYWYQQSLDQGLQFLIQYYNGEERAKGNILERFSAQQFPDLHSELNLSSLELGDSALYFCASSVETSLDEQYFGPGTRLTVT.

This clonotype was counted only a few times. The chain uses TRBV29-1 and TRBJ2-7; 7 positions agree with TRBD1. Germline lookup yields CDR1 SQVTM and CDR2 ANQGSEA. The CDR3 runs to 13 residues. The V gene end was trimmed by 3 bases and the J gene end by 7 bases; junction bases not matched to a gene: 9. The CDR3 is CSVDRQGVGEQYF. The CDR3 DNA reads TGCAGCGTTGATCGCCAGGGGGTAGGGGAGCAGTACTTC.

This clonotype was seen many times. This chain uses TRBV25-1 with TRBJ2-7; no reliable D call. This CDR3 region has 14 residues. Germline CDR1 reads MGHDK; CDR2 reads SYGVNS. Between the trimmed V and J ends, which lost 2 bases and 2 bases, there was a span of 10 bases. The CDR3, as DNA: TGTGCCAGCAGTGAAGATCTGGGCCCCTACGAGCAGTACTTC. This encodes CASSEDLGPYEQYF.

The chain links TRBV29-1 to TRBJ1-2; TRBD1 agrees at 8 bases. The CDR3 is 14 amino acids. V dropped 3 bases and J dropped 4; count of bases not matched to a gene: 7. Germline assignment: CDR1 SQVTM and CDR2 ANQGSEA. The CDR3 DNA is TGCAGCGTTGATTCTAGCGACAGGGGCTATGGCTACACCTTC. Translated, it gives CSVDSSDRGYGYTF.

This clonotype was recorded many times. The gene calls are TRBV5-1 and TRBJ2-1, with D unclear. CDR1 SGHRS and CDR2 YFSETQ come from the germline V gene. Trimming removed 4 bases at V and 10 bases at J, with 9 bases between. CDR3 length: 11 amino acids. In DNA form, the CDR3 reads TGCGCCAGCAGCCGCTCAGGAGAGCAGTTCTTC. As protein: CASSRSGEQFF. The variable domain in full, completed from reference TRBV5-1 and TRBJ2-1, reads KAGVTQTPRYLIKTRGQQVTLSCSPISGHRSVSWYQQTPGQGLQFLFEYFSETQRNKGNFPGRFSGRQFSNSRSEMNVSTLELGDSALYLCASSRSGEQFFGPGTRLTVL.

V gene TRBV6-1 combines with J gene TRBJ2-1; the D is unclear. The ends were cut back, 9 bases at V and 5 bases at J, with 14 bases in the middle. Germline V gene lookup returns CDR1 MNHNS and CDR2 SASEGT. The CDR3 has 13 residues. The CDR3 DNA reads as TGTGCCAGTAAGACCCCCCTGAACAATGAGCAGTTCTTC. The encoded protein is CASKTPLNNEQFF.

V and J are TRBV25-1 and TRBJ2-3; D possibly corresponds to TRBD2 (5 bases). CDR3 length: 13 amino acids. Germline loops: CDR1 MGHDK, CDR2 SYGVNS. V dropped 2 bases and J dropped 4 bases, with 7 bases sitting between them. CDR3 region: CASSELAPDTQYF. The CDR3 bases are TGTGCCAGCAGTGAACTAGCTCCAGATACGCAGTATTTT.

The chain links TRBV28 to TRBJ2-1; TRBD2 matches 9 bases. The CDR3 runs 16 residues. Germline CDR1 MDHEN, CDR2 SYDVKM. With V trimmed by 2 bases and J by 4 bases, 6 bases remained unmatched. CDR3 nucleotides: TGTGCCAGCAGTTTACTGAGCGGGGGGACGTACAATGAGCAGTTCTTC. Protein sequence: CASSLLSGGTYNEQFF.

This clonotype appeared many times. J is TRBJ2-7 and V is TRBV12-3 or TRBV12-4; tentatively, D is TRBD1 or TRBD2 (5 bases each). V was clipped by 6 bases and J by 4 bases, with 16 bases between them. This CDR3 is 14 amino acids long. The CDR3 reads CASRRQGDHYEQYF. CDR3 coding DNA: TGTGCCAGCAGGCGTCAGGGAGACCATTACGAGCAGTACTTC.

This clonotype occurred a few times. J is TRBJ2-7 and V is TRBV28; D possibly corresponds to TRBD1 (6 bases). V was cut by 4 bases and J by 3 bases, with 16 bases left in between. Germline CDR1 and CDR2: MDHEN and SYDVKM. The CDR3 extends over 15 amino acids. Here the CDR3 reads CASSYSTGHLYEQYF. The DNA of the CDR3 is TGTGCCAGCAGTTATTCAACGGGACATCTCTACGAGCAGTACTTC.

A few counts support this clonotype. The chain uses TRBV11-1 and TRBJ1-5, with D possibly being TRBD1 (6 bases). Deletions cut 0 bases from V and 0 bases from J, with 18 bases between. The CDR3 covers 19 residues. Germline CDR1 SGHAT, CDR2 FQDESV (reference sequence). The CDR3 sequence: CASSLALEGQRYSNQPQHF. In DNA, the CDR3 is TGTGCCAGCAGCTTAGCGCTAGAAGGACAGCGTTATAGCAATCAGCCCCAGCATTTT.

There are many counts of this clonotype. The chain carries TRBV20-1 and TRBJ1-5; D may be TRBD1 (6 bases). With 3 bases removed from V and 2 bases from J, the gap between germline ends came to 8 bases. CDR1 DFQATT and CDR2 SNEGSKA come from the germline V gene (reference sequence). This CDR3 comprises 13 residues. This chain's CDR3 is CSASYRGNQPQHF. The CDR3, as DNA: TGCAGTGCTAGTTACAGGGGCAATCAGCCCCAGCATTTT.

The chain has TRBV27 and TRBJ2-7; the D call may be TRBD1 or TRBD2 (5 bases each). V lost 3 bases and J 6 bases, leaving 12 bases between the germline ends. Germline CDR1 and CDR2: MNHEY and SMNVEV (reference sequence). The length of the CDR3 is 13 residues. Written as DNA, the CDR3 is TGTGCCAGCAGTTTGCTCCGGGACGGCGAGCAGTACTTC. Translation: CASSLLRDGEQYF.

This clonotype turned up a few times. J is TRBJ2-1 and V is TRBV11-1; 11 bases match TRBD2. Unmatched junction bases numbered 20, after V lost 0 bases and J lost 4 bases. There are 22 residues in the CDR3. The germline CDR1 and CDR2 sequences are SGHAT and FQDESV (reference sequence). The CDR3: CASSLAVTPGTSGPATYNEQFF. In DNA form, the CDR3 reads TGTGCCAGCAGCTTAGCAGTAACGCCCGGGACTAGCGGCCCTGCCACTTACAATGAGCAGTTCTTC.